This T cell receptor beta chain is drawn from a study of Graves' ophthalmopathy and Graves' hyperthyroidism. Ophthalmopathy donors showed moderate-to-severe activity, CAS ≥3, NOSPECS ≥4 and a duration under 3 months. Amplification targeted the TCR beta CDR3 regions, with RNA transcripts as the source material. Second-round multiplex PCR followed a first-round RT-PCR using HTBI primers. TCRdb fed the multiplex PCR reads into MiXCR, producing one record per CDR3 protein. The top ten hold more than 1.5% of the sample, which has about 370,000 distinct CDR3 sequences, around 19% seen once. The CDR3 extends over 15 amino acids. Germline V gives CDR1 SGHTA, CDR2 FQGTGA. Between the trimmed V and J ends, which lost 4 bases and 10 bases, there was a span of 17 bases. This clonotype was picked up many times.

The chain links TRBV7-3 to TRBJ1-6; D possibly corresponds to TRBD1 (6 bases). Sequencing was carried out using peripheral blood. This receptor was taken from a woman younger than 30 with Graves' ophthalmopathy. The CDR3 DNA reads TGTGCCAGCAGCTCTACCGCAGGGGAAGGATCACCCCTCCACTTT. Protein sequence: CASSSTAGEGSPLHF.